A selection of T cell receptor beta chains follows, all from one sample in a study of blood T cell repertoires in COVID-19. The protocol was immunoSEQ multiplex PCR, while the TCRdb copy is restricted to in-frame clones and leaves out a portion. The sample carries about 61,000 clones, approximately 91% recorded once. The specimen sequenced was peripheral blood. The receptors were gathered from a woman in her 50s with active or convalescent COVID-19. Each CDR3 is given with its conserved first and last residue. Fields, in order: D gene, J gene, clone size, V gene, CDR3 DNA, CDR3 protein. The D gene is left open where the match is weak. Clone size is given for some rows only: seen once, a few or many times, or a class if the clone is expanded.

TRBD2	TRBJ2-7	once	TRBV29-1	TGCAGCGTCGAGCGGGATCAAGCCTACGAGCAGTACTTC	CSVERDQAYEQYF
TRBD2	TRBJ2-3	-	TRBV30	TGTGCCTGGAGGGGGGAGGTGGTCCCGGCGACTAGCGTTACAGATACGCAGTATTTT	CAWRGEVVPATSVTDTQYF
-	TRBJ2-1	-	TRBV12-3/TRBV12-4	TGTGCCAGTGTGTTCGGGGACTACAATGAGCAGTTCTTC	CASVFGDYNEQFF
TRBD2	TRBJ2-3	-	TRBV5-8	TGTGCCAGCAGCTCCCAATCGACTAGCAGCACAGATACGCAGTATTTT	CASSSQSTSSTDTQYF
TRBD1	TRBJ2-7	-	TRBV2	TGTGCCAGCAGTCGACAGGGAAACTACGAGCAGTACTTC	CASSRQGNYEQYF
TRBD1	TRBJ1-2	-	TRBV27	TGTGCCAGCAGTTGGGACAGGGCGAACTATGGCTACACCTTC	CASSWDRANYGYTF
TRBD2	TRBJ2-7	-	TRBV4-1	TGCGCCAGCAGCCAAGTATCGGCTAGCGGGAGGTACGAGCAGTACTTC	CASSQVSASGRYEQYF
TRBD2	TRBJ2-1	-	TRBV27	TGTGCCAGCAGTTTGAGGGCTAGCGGGAGTAATGAGCAGTTCTTC	CASSLRASGSNEQFF
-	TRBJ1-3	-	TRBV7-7	TGTGCTAGCAGCTTAGCGTTCAGTTCTGGAAACACCATATATTTT	CASSLAFSSGNTIYF
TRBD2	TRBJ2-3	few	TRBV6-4	TGTGCCAGCAGTGAAGAGGCGGGAGGGTACGCAGATACGCAGTATTTT	CASSEEAGGYADTQYF
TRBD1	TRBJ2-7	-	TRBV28	TGTGCCAGCAGTTTGGGACAGGTCTACGAGCAGTACTTC	CASSLGQVYEQYF
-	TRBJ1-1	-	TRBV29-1	TGCAGCGTCCTCAGGGTGATGAACACTGAAGCTTTCTTT	CSVLRVMNTEAFF
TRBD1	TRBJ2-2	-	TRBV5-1	TGCGCCAGCAGCACCGGACAGGGGGGCAACACCGGGGAGCTGTTTTTT	CASSTGQGGNTGELFF
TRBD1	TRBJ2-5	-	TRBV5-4	TGTGCCAGCAGCTTCGGAGCCGGGACAGGGGGCGGAGGGCAGTACTTC	CASSFGAGTGGGGQYF
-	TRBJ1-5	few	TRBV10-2	TGCGCCAGCAGTGATGGGGCCTCCACGTTGTCAGCCCAGCATTTT	CASSDGASTLSAQHF
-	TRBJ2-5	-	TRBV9	TGTGCCAGCAGCAGCGGTAGCGGGACAGAAGAGACCCAGTACTTC	CASSSGSGTEETQYF
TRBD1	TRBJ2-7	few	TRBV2	TGTGCCAGCAGTGGCCAGGGGGCGTTTTACGAGCAGTACTTC	CASSGQGAFYEQYF
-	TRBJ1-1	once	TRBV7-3	TGTGCCAGCAGCTTAAGCTCGGACACTGAAGCTTTCTTT	CASSLSSDTEAFF
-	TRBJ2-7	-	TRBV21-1	TGTGCCAGCAGCACAGAGGGGGTCAAATACGAGCAGTACTTC	CASSTEGVKYEQYF
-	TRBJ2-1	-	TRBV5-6	TGTGCCAGCAGCTTCGGGGTTGGTGAGCAGTTCTTC	CASSFGVGEQFF
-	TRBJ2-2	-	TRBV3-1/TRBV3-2	TGTGCCAGCAGCCAAGGGGGCGCCGGGGAGCTGTTTTTT	CASSQGGAGELFF
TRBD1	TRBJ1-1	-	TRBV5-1	TGCGCCAGCAGTCTTGGAAGTACAGGGGACACTGAAGCTTTCTTT	CASSLGSTGDTEAFF
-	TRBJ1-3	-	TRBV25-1	TGTGCCAGCAGTACTACAGGGGGAAACACCATATATTTT	CASSTTGGNTIYF
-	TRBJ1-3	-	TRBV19	TGTGCCAGTACCACCCTGACAGGCCACTCTGGAAACACCATATATTTT	CASTTLTGHSGNTIYF
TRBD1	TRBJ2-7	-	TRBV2	TGTGCCAGCAGTTGGGGACAGGGGATAGGCTCCTACGAGCAGTACTTC	CASSWGQGIGSYEQYF
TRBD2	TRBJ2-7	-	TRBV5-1	TGCGCCAGCAGCTTGGTCGGAAGCGGGAGCTCCTACGAGCAGTACTTC	CASSLVGSGSSYEQYF
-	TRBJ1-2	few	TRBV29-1	TGCAGCGTTGAGGAAGGGGTTGGCTATGGCTACACCTTC	CSVEEGVGYGYTF
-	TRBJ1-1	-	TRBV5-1	TGCGCCAGCAGCTTGGCCCTAGGGGGGGCCGTCCTGAGTAGTAAAGCTTTCTTT	CASSLALGGAVLSSKAFF
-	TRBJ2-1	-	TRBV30	TGTGCCTGGAGTGTTACGGGACTCCACTACAATGAGCAGTTCTTC	CAWSVTGLHYNEQFF
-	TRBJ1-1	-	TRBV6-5	TGTGCCAGCAGTTACTCGTCCCTGAGAGCTGAAGCTTTCTTT	CASSYSSLRAEAFF
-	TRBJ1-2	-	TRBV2	TGTGCCAGCACCTCGACGGCTGGGACTCCTAGGGATGGCTACACCTTC	CASTSTAGTPRDGYTF
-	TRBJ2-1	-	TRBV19	TGTGCCAGTAGTATGCGGGGCAATGAGCAGTTCTTC	CASSMRGNEQFF
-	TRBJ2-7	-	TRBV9	TGTGCCAGCAGCCCCGTCTCACACGAGGCTATGGCCTACGAGCAGTACTTC	CASSPVSHEAMAYEQYF
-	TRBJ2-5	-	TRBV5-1	TGCGCCAGCAGCTTGGACAGGGCTCAAGAGACCCAGTACTTC	CASSLDRAQETQYF
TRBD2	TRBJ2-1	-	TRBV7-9	TGTGCCAGCAGCGACCGGACTAGCGGGAGATCCTACAATGAGCAGTTCTTC	CASSDRTSGRSYNEQFF
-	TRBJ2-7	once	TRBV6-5	TGTGCCAGCAGTTACACAGGTCCCTCCTACGAGCAGTACTTC	CASSYTGPSYEQYF
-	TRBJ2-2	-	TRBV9	TGTGCCAGCAGCGCTTCCGCGACGGGGATCACCGGGGAGCTGTTTTTT	CASSASATGITGELFF
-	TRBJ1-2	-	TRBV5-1	TGCGCCAGCAGCCAAAGACAGGATTCCCACCTAGGCTACACCTTC	CASSQRQDSHLGYTF